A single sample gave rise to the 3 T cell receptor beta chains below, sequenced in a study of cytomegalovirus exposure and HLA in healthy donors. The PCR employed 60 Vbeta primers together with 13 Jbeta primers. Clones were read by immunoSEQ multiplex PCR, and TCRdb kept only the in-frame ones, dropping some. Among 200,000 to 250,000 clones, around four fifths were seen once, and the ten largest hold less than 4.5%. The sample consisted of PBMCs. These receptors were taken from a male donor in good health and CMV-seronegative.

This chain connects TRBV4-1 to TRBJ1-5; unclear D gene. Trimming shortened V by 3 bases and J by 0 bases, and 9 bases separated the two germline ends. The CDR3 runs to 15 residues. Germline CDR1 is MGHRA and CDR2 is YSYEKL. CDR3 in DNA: TGCGCCAGCAGCCAGGTAGTTTATAGCAATCAGCCCCAGCATTTT. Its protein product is CASSQVVYSNQPQHF.

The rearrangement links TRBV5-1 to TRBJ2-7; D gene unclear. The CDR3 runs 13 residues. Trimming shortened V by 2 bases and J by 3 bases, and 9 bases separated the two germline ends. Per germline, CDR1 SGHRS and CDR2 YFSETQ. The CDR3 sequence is CASSFLSNYEQYF. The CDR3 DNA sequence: TGCGCCAGCAGCTTTTTGTCAAACTACGAGCAGTACTTC. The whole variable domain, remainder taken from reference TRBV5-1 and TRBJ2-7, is KAGVTQTPRYLIKTRGQQVTLSCSPISGHRSVSWYQQTPGQGLQFLFEYFSETQRNKGNFPGRFSGRQFSNSRSEMNVSTLELGDSALYLCASSFLSNYEQYFGPGTRLTVT.

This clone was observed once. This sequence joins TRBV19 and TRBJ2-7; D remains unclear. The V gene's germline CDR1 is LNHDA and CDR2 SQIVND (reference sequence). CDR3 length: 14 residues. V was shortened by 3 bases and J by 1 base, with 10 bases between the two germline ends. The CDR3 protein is CASSMRAGSYEQYF. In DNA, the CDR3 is TGTGCCAGTAGTATGAGAGCTGGTTCCTACGAGCAGTACTTC.